This T cell receptor (beta chain) was sequenced during a study of shared clonotypes between healthy human individuals. As concerns this clone: As yet, its antigen is unknown.

Sequenced by immunoSEQ multiplex PCR; TCRdb stores in-frame clones only, minus some. The sample shows some 1,900,000 clones, less than 95% of them seen only once. Trimming took 0 bases from V and 3 from J, leaving 11 bases between them. The CDR3 contains 15 residues. Germline-derived CDR1 and CDR2 are LGHNA and YSLEER. CD45RO-negative, CCR7-selected cells formed the naive CD8 fraction, which excluded terminally differentiated effector memory CD45RA+ cells. Study outcomes and limitations: Memory subsets had estimated richness that was generally smaller than that of naive subsets.

The gene calls are TRBV4-3 and TRBJ1-1; the D gene is possibly TRBD1 (5 bases). This receptor was obtained from a man aged 18 to 35 in good health. The specimen was naive CD8+ T cells sorted from blood. CDR3 DNA: TGCGCCAGCAGCCAAGACGACGGGGGAGACACTGAAGCTTTCTTT. The encoded protein is CASSQDDGGDTEAFF.